This entry describes one TCR beta chain. Antigen unknown. The data were obtained in a study of post-analysis software for immune sequencing data. Notes on the study in general: Controls showed significantly higher normalized Chao1 diversity than did multiple sclerosis patients. F measure clustering grouped samples strongly by preparation batch.

The CDR3 runs 15 residues. The TCR beta cDNA libraries carried unique molecular identifiers. TCRdb re-called the PCR reads through MiXCR, storing one row per CDR3 protein. The sample lists 150,000 to 200,000 distinct CDR3 sequences, around 34% occurring once. Material: blood, obtained after autologous hematopoietic stem cell transplantation. The origin of this receptor is a girl aged 10 to 17 with multiple sclerosis. The chain carries TRBV12-3 or TRBV12-4 and TRBJ2-7; maybe TRBD2 (5 bases). The DNA end is more similar to TRBJ2-5, so the J call may be wrong. CDR3 amino acids: CASSLSGGLRETQYF. The CDR3 DNA sequence: TGTGCCAGCAGTTTAAGCGGTGGGCTCAGGGAGACCCAGTACTTC.